These T cell receptor beta chains were read from a single sample in a study of T cells expressing NK-cell markers. TCRdb re-called the 5' RACE reads and shows each CDR3 protein once, DNA omitted. The table for this sample gives roughly 180,000 distinct CDR3 sequences. Sequencing was done on a sample of blood T cells: a sorted CD56 or NKG2C T cell subset, CD4+ or CD8+ T cells, or bulk PBMC T cells (not recorded which). All receptors come from a woman aged 18 to 75 in good health. CDR3s include the opening cysteine and the closing phenylalanine or tryptophan.

cdr3_aa j_call v_call
CASSVEQTNTGELFF TRBJ2-2 TRBV2
CASSFAGAAIAKNIQYF TRBJ2-4 TRBV28
CASSPGDFNEQFF TRBJ2-1 TRBV18
CASSLARNYGGNTIYF TRBJ1-3 TRBV5-1
CSAELAGHYEQYF TRBJ2-7 TRBV20-1
CASAPGENTDTQYF TRBJ2-3 TRBV5-1
CAISGGQGQVGEQFF TRBJ2-1 TRBV12-3/TRBV12-4
CASSRYRGQEETQYF TRBJ2-5 TRBV5-1
CASSPPLDTGELFF TRBJ2-2 TRBV5-4
CASSYVGGLFTGELFF TRBJ2-2 TRBV6-5
CSASGREGYGYTF TRBJ1-2 TRBV20-1
CASSLAPAYSNQPQHF TRBJ1-5 TRBV7-2
CASSSAPGSYNEQFF TRBJ2-1 TRBV7-8
CASRVGGGKGYTF TRBJ1-2 TRBV12-3/TRBV12-4
CSARGRGQKIENQPQHF TRBJ1-5 TRBV20-1
CASSESSTTGELFF TRBJ2-2 TRBV2
CASSLSTEPEAFF TRBJ1-1 TRBV28
CASSLNRDKPNEQFF TRBJ2-1 TRBV7-3
CASNSGIANQPQHF TRBJ1-5 TRBV28
CASSVATATGASTSTDTQYF TRBJ2-3 TRBV9
CASSPWKGDEKLFF TRBJ1-4 TRBV12-3/TRBV12-4
CASSLGQLAGGQETQYF TRBJ2-5 TRBV5-1
CASSYSLGFSYEQYF TRBJ2-7 TRBV6-5
CASNMWELGKRGRTDTQYF TRBJ2-3 TRBV5-1
CASSLGAGGGKLFF TRBJ1-4 TRBV11-2
CASRAGAGDTQYF TRBJ2-3 TRBV28
CATSNRGQGKTEAFF TRBJ1-1 TRBV15
CSARDDRGDGYTF TRBJ1-2 TRBV20-1
CASSLVGYASNEQFF TRBJ2-1 TRBV27
CASSSRGLAGRCTREQYF TRBJ2-7 TRBV27
CSARDYSARGSMDTQYF TRBJ2-3 TRBV20-1
CASSLTRPYRGLDEQYF TRBJ2-7 TRBV12-3/TRBV12-4
CASSQERLRESTDTQYF TRBJ2-3 TRBV3-1
CSAPHRQNTGELFF TRBJ2-2 TRBV20-1
CASSRGTEVYEQYF TRBJ2-7 TRBV3-1
CASGDSGKGNEQFF TRBJ2-1 TRBV12-3/TRBV12-4
CASSLTRGSTDTQYF TRBJ2-3 TRBV7-3
CASSLTRAGPNYGYTF TRBJ1-2 TRBV7-3
CSGGRAKNIQYF TRBJ2-4 TRBV20-1
CASRGVDTGELFF TRBJ2-2 TRBV5-1
CASSLFSPNYGYTF TRBJ1-2 TRBV11-2
CSARDPQGPDEKLFF TRBJ1-4 TRBV20-1
CASSGPERETQYF TRBJ2-5 TRBV18
CASSPLAQGLETF TRBJ1-2 TRBV3-1
CATSEHGTGRHEQYF TRBJ2-7 TRBV24-1
CASREAAIGGELFF TRBJ2-2 TRBV5-1
CSAREWASGNTIYF TRBJ1-3 TRBV20-1
CASSPTGGHNIQYF TRBJ2-4 TRBV9
CASSSSWAEAHQPQHF TRBJ1-5 TRBV7-2
CAWSVRTGYQPQHF TRBJ1-5 TRBV30
CSARGNSNNEQFF TRBJ2-1 TRBV20-1
CAISASTGDQPQHF TRBJ1-5 TRBV10-3
CASSPGGGGELFF TRBJ2-2 TRBV12-3/TRBV12-4
CASATWTPDNEQFF TRBJ2-1 TRBV5-1
CATSSLRGNEQFF TRBJ2-1 TRBV15
CASSLGQVSTEAFF TRBJ1-1 TRBV5-1
CASRLASSTDTQYF TRBJ2-3 TRBV5-1
CSAPNQNNEQFF TRBJ2-1 TRBV20-1
CASTSPGGGNTGELFF TRBJ2-2 TRBV12-3/TRBV12-4
CAWSVLWRPYEQYF TRBJ2-7 TRBV30